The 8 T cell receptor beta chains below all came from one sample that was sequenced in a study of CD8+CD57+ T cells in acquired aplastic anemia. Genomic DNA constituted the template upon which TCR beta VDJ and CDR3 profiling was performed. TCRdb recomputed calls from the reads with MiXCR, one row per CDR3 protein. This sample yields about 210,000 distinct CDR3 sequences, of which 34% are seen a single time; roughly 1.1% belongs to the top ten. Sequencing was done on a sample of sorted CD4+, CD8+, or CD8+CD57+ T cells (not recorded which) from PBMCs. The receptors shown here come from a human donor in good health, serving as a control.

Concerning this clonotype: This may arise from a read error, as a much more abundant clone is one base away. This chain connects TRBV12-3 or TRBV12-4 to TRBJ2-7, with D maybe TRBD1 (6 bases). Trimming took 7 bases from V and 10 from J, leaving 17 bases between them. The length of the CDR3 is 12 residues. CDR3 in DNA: TGTGCCAGCAATTTCGGACAGAGGAGACAGTACTTC. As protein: CASNFGQRRQYF.

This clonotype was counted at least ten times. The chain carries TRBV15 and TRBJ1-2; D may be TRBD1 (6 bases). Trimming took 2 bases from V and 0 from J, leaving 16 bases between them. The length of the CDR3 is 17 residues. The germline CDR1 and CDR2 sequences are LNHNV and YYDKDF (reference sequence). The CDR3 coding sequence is TGTGCCACCAGCAGATCCAAACTCGGGACATCTAACTATGGCTACACCTTC. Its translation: CATSRSKLGTSNYGYTF. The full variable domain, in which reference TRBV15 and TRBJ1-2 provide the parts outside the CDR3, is DAMVIQNPRYQVTQFGKPVTLSCSQTLNHNVMYWYQQKSSQAPKLLFHYYDKDFNNEADTPDNFQSRRPNTSFCFLDIRSPGLGDTAMYLCATSRSKLGTSNYGYTFGSGTRLTVV.

The DNA of the CDR3 is TGTGCCAGCGGGGGGGTTACAACTAATGAAAAACTGTTTTTT. Translation: CASGGVTTNEKLFF. The rearrangement links TRBV19 to TRBJ1-4, with D maybe TRBD1 (5 bases). The germline V gene encodes CDR1 LNHDA and CDR2 SQIVND (reference sequence). The CDR3 has 14 amino acids. V lost 9 bases and J 0 bases, leaving 11 bases between the germline ends. Full variable domain (rest looked up from reference TRBV19 and TRBJ1-4): DGGITQSPKYLFRKEGQNVTLSCEQNLNHDAMYWYRQDPGQGLRLIYYSQIVNDFQKGDIAEGYSVSREKKESFPLTVTSAQKNPTAFYLCASGGVTTNEKLFFGSGTQLSVL.

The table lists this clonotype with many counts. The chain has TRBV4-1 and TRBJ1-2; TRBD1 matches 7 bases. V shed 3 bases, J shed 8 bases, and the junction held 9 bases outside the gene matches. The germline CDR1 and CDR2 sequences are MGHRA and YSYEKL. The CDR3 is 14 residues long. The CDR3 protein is CASSQYRQGNGYTF. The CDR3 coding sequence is TGCGCCAGCAGCCAGTATCGACAGGGTAACGGCTACACCTTC.

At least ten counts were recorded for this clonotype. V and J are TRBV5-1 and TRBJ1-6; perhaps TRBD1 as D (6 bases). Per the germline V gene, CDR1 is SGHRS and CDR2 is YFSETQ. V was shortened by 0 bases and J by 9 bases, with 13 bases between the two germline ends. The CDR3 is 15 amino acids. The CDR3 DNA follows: TGCGCCAGCAGCTTGGAAGGCAGGGGACCTTCACCCCTCCACTTT. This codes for CASSLEGRGPSPLHF. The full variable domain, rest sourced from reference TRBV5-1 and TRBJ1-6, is KAGVTQTPRYLIKTRGQQVTLSCSPISGHRSVSWYQQTPGQGLQFLFEYFSETQRNKGNFPGRFSGRQFSNSRSEMNVSTLELGDSALYLCASSLEGRGPSPLHFGNGTRLTVT.

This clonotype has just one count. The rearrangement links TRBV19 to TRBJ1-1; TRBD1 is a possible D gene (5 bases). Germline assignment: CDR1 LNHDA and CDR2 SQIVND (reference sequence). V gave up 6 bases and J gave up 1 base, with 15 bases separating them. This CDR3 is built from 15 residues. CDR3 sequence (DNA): TGTGCCAGTAGCCCGACAGCCTTAGGGAACACTGAAGCTTTCTTT. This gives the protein CASSPTALGNTEAFF. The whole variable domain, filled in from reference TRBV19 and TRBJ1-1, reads DGGITQSPKYLFRKEGQNVTLSCEQNLNHDAMYWYRQDPGQGLRLIYYSQIVNDFQKGDIAEGYSVSREKKESFPLTVTSAQKNPTAFYLCASSPTALGNTEAFFGQGTRLTVV.

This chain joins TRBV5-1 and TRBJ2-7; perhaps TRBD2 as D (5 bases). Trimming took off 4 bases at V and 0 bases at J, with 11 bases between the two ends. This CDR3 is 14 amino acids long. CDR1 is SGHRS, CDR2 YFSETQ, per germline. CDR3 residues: CASSNDYASYEQYF. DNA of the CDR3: TGCGCCAGCAGCAACGACTATGCCTCCTACGAGCAGTACTTC.

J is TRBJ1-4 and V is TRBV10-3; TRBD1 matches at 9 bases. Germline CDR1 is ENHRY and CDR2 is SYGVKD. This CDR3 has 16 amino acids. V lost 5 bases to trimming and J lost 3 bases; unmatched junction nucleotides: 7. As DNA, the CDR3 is TGTGCCATCAGTCCGGACAGGGGTCTTGCTAATGAAAAACTGTTTTTT. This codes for CAISPDRGLANEKLFF.